Listed here are 8 T cell receptor beta chains from one sample, sequenced in a study of cytomegalovirus exposure and HLA in healthy donors. Sequencing used immunoSEQ multiplex PCR; TCRdb keeps in-frame clones, though not all of them. The data contain about 180,000 clones, roughly 85% of them seen just once; the ten biggest clones take up approximately 15%. Sequencing was performed on PBMCs. These receptors came from a man in his late teens or twenties in good health and CMV-seropositive.

This clone was counted only a few times. J is TRBJ2-7 and V is TRBV11-3; D is uncertain. The CDR3 sequence is 11 residues long. V gave up 4 bases and J gave up 1 base, with 2 bases separating them. Looked up from germline, CDR1 is SGHNT and CDR2 is YENEEA. CDR3 amino acids: CASSSSYEQYF. CDR3 sequence (DNA): TGTGCCAGCAGCTCGTCCTACGAGCAGTACTTC. The entire variable domain, with the rest obtained from reference TRBV11-3 and TRBJ2-7, is as follows: EAGVVQSPRYKIIEKKQPVAFWCNPISGHNTLYWYLQNLGQGPELLIRYENEEAVDDSQLPKDRFSAERLKGVDSTLKIQPAELGDSAVYLCASSSSYEQYFGPGTRLTVT.

This chain joins TRBV10-3 and TRBJ2-1; the D gene is possibly TRBD2 (7 bases). CDR1 and CDR2 from the germline V gene are ENHRY and SYGVKD. V lost 11 bases and J 7 bases, leaving 24 bases between the germline ends. The CDR3 runs 15 residues. CDR3 residues: CAPSGGGANRNEQFF. CDR3 nucleotide sequence: TGTGCCCCTTCGGGTGGGGGGGCCAATAGGAATGAGCAGTTCTTC.

The chain uses TRBV28 and TRBJ1-2; D gene ambiguous. Trimming took 1 base from V and 2 from J, leaving 5 bases between them. Germline values: CDR1 MDHEN, CDR2 SYDVKM. The CDR3 has 13 amino acids. The CDR3 region has the DNA TGTGCCAGCAGTTTATCCGGGAACTATGGCTACACCTTC. It codes for CASSLSGNYGYTF.

This clone was seen only once. The chain employs TRBV9 and TRBJ2-1; TRBD2 aligns across 9 bases. CDR3 length: 15 amino acids. Looked up from germline, CDR1 is SGDLS and CDR2 is YYNGEE. Trimming removed 2 bases from V and 6 bases from J; junction bases left unmatched: 6. CDR3 in DNA: TGTGCCAGCAGCGTGGGGCGGGAGGGGGGCAATGAGCAGTTCTTC. This encodes CASSVGREGGNEQFF.

The chain couples TRBV5-1 to TRBJ2-7; 7 bases align to TRBD2. The germline V gene has CDR1 SGHRS and CDR2 YFSETQ. This CDR3 comprises 14 residues. The V and J ends lost 1 base and 2 bases, in that order; junction bases with no gene match: 3. The chain's CDR3 is CASSLSAGAYEQYF. The CDR3 nucleotides read TGCGCCAGCAGCTTGTCGGCGGGAGCCTACGAGCAGTACTTC.

The chain combines TRBV28 with TRBJ1-5; D is undetermined. Trimming removed 5 bases from V and 9 bases from J, with 14 bases in between. Per the germline V gene, CDR1 is MDHEN and CDR2 is SYDVKM. The CDR3 runs to 13 residues. The CDR3 region is CASSPGRGWPQHF. The CDR3 DNA sequence: TGTGCCAGCAGTCCAGGAAGAGGGTGGCCCCAGCATTTT.

The chain has TRBV7-9 and TRBJ2-5; 10 bases fit TRBD1. This CDR3 has 14 amino acids. The V and J ends lost 5 bases and 8 bases, in that order; junction bases with no gene match: 8. CDR1 and CDR2 (germline): SEHNR, FQNEAQ (reference sequence). CDR3 DNA sequence: TGTGCCAGCAGCCCCCGGGACAGGGGTCTAACCCAGTACTTC. Its translation: CASSPRDRGLTQYF.

The CDR3 spells CASSLRRDPKTQYF. The CDR3 DNA reads as TGTGCCAGCAGTTTACGGCGGGACCCAAAGACCCAGTACTTC. The rearrangement uses TRBV27 and TRBJ2-5, with a tentative D call TRBD2 (6 bases). V was pared by 2 bases and J by 6 bases, with 13 bases between. Germline CDR1 and CDR2: MNHEY and SMNVEV (reference sequence). The CDR3 loop spans 14 amino acids.